One and the same sample provided the 10 T cell receptor beta chains below, sequenced in a study of radiotherapy plus CTLA-4 blockade in lung cancer (dated by TCRdb to 2016 to 2019). The method was the immunoSEQ multiplex PCR assay. TCRdb limited this immuneACCESS table to in-frame rearrangements with V and J called. A share of clones is missing; checked studies link under half to unresolved V genes, and the rest is unexplained. This sample is represented by approximately 94,000 clones; around 84% of them were singletons. The ten top clones hold roughly 24% of the sample. Here the sequenced sample was peripheral blood, taken from a patient treated with radiotherapy plus ipilimumab. These receptor sequences come from a human donor with non-small cell lung cancer that progressed on radiotherapy plus ipilimumab.

The chain carries TRBV7-9 and TRBJ1-2; D remains ambiguous. The V end was cut by 5 bases, the J end by 0 bases, with 10 bases between. Germline V lookup: CDR1 SEHNR, CDR2 FQNEAQ (reference sequence). The CDR3 length is 14 residues. CDR3 sequence: CASSLDTTNYGYTF. The CDR3 DNA is TGTGCCAGCAGCCTAGACACTACTAACTATGGCTACACCTTC.

The V gene is TRBV5-4, the J gene TRBJ2-5; D gene unclear. This CDR3 spans 14 amino acids. The germline gives CDR1 SGHNT, CDR2 YYREEE (reference sequence). Trimming removed 4 bases from V and 1 base from J, with 11 bases in between. DNA of the CDR3: TGTGCCAGCAGCCCCGACACGACCCAAGAGACCCAGTACTTC. Residues: CASSPDTTQETQYF.

The chain carries TRBV30 and TRBJ2-4; the match to TRBD2 covers 14 bases. From germline, CDR1 is GTSNPN and CDR2 SVGIG (reference sequence). There are 17 residues in the CDR3. V shed 5 bases and J 3 bases; nucleotides not matched to a gene: 9. The CDR3 nucleotides are TGTGCCTGGGCCGTGACTAGCGGGAGGGCCGTCAAAAACATTCAGTACTTC. It is translated as CAWAVTSGRAVKNIQYF.

The chain joins TRBV19 to TRBJ1-2; D not resolved. The CDR3 has 16 residues. Trimming cost V 8 bases and J 4 bases, with 23 bases left between them. Germline V gives CDR1 LNHDA, CDR2 SQIVND (reference sequence). CDR3 coding DNA: TGTGCCAGTCAAAACCCCGGACCGGCCTCTGGCTATGGCTACACCTTC. This codes for CASQNPGPASGYGYTF.

This sequence joins TRBV19 and TRBJ1-2, with 7 bases aligning to TRBD1. V was pared by 3 bases and J by 5 bases, with 12 bases of the junction left unmatched. The CDR3 runs to 16 residues. The germline gives CDR1 LNHDA, CDR2 SQIVND (reference sequence). As DNA, the CDR3 is TGTGCCAGTAGTATCTCCTCCCGGACAGGCCCTTATGGCTACACCTTC. Translating it yields CASSISSRTGPYGYTF.

V is TRBV5-1 and J is TRBJ2-3; a possible D gene is TRBD1 (6 bases). CDR3 size: 15 residues. V was shortened by 0 bases and J by 4 bases, with 12 bases between the two germline ends. Germline V gene sequence: CDR1 SGHRS, CDR2 YFSETQ. The CDR3 sequence is CASSLEGVGPDTQYF. The CDR3 DNA is TGCGCCAGCAGCTTGGAGGGGGTAGGTCCAGATACGCAGTATTTT.

The V call is TRBV11-2, the J call TRBJ2-5, with D perhaps matching TRBD1 (5 bases). V gave up 3 bases and J gave up 1 base, with 9 bases separating them. Germline V CDR1 and CDR2: SGHAT, FQNNGV. The CDR3 runs to 14 residues. CDR3 in DNA: TGTGCCAGCAGCTTTAGGGGTATCCAAGAGACCCAGTACTTC. Encoded protein: CASSFRGIQETQYF.

The chain combines TRBV6-5 with TRBJ1-5; weak D call: TRBD1 (6 bases). Germline V CDR1 and CDR2: MNHEY, SVGAGI. The CDR3 is 16 residues long. V was trimmed by 0 bases and J by 7 bases, leaving 16 bases between them. CDR3 sequence (DNA): TGTGCCAGCAGTTACTCCGGGCCAGGGGCCGGGCAGCCCCAGCATTTT. Translated, it gives CASSYSGPGAGQPQHF.

In nucleotides, the CDR3 is TGTGCCAGCAGCCCGCCCGGGGGGACTGGAAACACCATATATTTT. Translation: CASSPPGGTGNTIYF. V and J are TRBV4-2 and TRBJ1-3; a possible D gene is TRBD1 (5 bases). This CDR3 has 15 residues. Germline V gives CDR1 LGHNA, CDR2 YNFKEQ. V lost 4 bases and J 2 bases, leaving 12 bases between the germline ends.

The rearrangement joins TRBV11-2 to TRBJ2-5; 10 bases align to TRBD1. The CDR3 consists of 14 residues. V lost 4 bases, J lost 5 bases, and 4 bases stayed unmatched. The germline CDR1 and CDR2 sequences are SGHAT and FQNNGV. Written as DNA, the CDR3 is TGTGCCAGCAGCTCCGGGACAGGGGTGGAGACCCAGTACTTC. Translated: CASSSGTGVETQYF.